The 14 T cell receptor beta chains below were found in one sample sequenced in a study of OX40 agonist ivuxolimab in advanced cancers. Libraries were prepared by immunoSEQ multiplex PCR; TCRdb keeps only in-frame clonotypes and omits some of them. In the table there are roughly 60,000 clones, 80% to 90% of which are singletons. This specimen consisted of CD4+ or CD8+ T cells sorted from blood, obtained in a trial of the OX40 agonist ivuxolimab. These receptors originate from an adult with an advanced solid tumor such as melanoma, head and neck, liver or kidney cancer.

V is TRBV12-5 and J is TRBJ2-1; D might be TRBD2 (7 bases). Trimming pared 6 bases from V and 5 bases from J, leaving 35 bases between. Germline V gene data show CDR1 as LGHNT and CDR2 as FRNRAP. The CDR3 loop spans 21 amino acids. The CDR3, as DNA: TGTGCTAGTGGGAGACCTAAAGGATACGCGGGGGCCCCCTCCGGGAACAATGAGCAGTTCTTC. Protein: CASGRPKGYAGAPSGNNEQFF. The full variable domain, completed using reference TRBV12-5 and TRBJ2-1, is DARVTQTPRHKVTEMGQEVTMRCQPILGHNTVFWYRQTMMQGLELLAYFRNRAPLDDSGMPKDRFSAEMPDATLATLKIQPSEPRDSAVYFCASGRPKGYAGAPSGNNEQFFGPGTRLTVL.

The chain couples TRBV5-1 to TRBJ2-3; 9 bases match TRBD1. The length of the CDR3 is 14 residues. The J segment lost 4 bases and the V segment lost 4 bases, leaving 4 bases of the junction unmatched. CDR1 SGHRS and CDR2 YFSETQ come from the germline V gene. CDR3 residues: CASSLGQGPDTQYF. CDR3 DNA: TGCGCCAGCAGCCTGGGACAGGGACCAGATACGCAGTATTTT.

This chain connects TRBV11-2 to TRBJ2-3; 7 nucleotides match TRBD2. This CDR3 comprises 13 residues. J gave up 5 bases and V 1 base, and 0 bases lay outside the gene matches. The V gene's germline CDR1 is SGHAT and CDR2 FQNNGV. The CDR3 sequence is CASSLGEGDTQYF. The CDR3 coding sequence is TGTGCCAGCAGCTTAGGGGAGGGAGATACGCAGTATTTT.

V and J are TRBV5-1 and TRBJ1-4; D is uncertain. Germline loops: CDR1 SGHRS, CDR2 YFSETQ. The CDR3 is made up of 14 amino acids. V lost 4 bases and J 4 bases, leaving 11 bases between the germline ends. Here the CDR3 reads CASSQTAINEKLFF. The CDR3 DNA is TGCGCCAGCAGCCAGACTGCCATTAATGAAAAACTGTTTTTT.

The chain employs TRBV19 and TRBJ2-5, with TRBD2 matching over 9 bases. V dropped 6 bases and J dropped 5; count of bases not matched to a gene: 4. Germline CDR1 and CDR2: LNHDA and SQIVND (reference sequence). The CDR3 length is 13 residues. The CDR3 spells CASRRGLAETQYF. The CDR3 DNA reads as TGTGCCAGTAGAAGAGGACTAGCGGAGACCCAGTACTTC.

The chain recombines TRBV27 with TRBJ2-3; TRBD2 aligns across 7 bases. V shed 6 bases and J 0 bases; nucleotides not matched to a gene: 12. The CDR3 contains 17 residues. Germline V CDR1 and CDR2: MNHEY, SMNVEV (reference sequence). The CDR3 reads CASRLLPGAGSTDTQYF. The CDR3 bases are TGTGCCAGCAGACTACTACCGGGAGCGGGAAGCACAGATACGCAGTATTTT.

This sequence joins TRBV10-3 and TRBJ2-2, with a weak D call TRBD1 (6 bases). CDR1 is ENHRY, CDR2 SYGVKD, per germline. The CDR3 runs to 14 residues. V was pared by 7 bases and J by 1 base, with 10 bases between. The CDR3: CAITPDRNTGELFF. The CDR3 DNA reads as TGTGCCATCACCCCGGACAGGAACACCGGGGAGCTGTTTTTT.

This chain joins TRBV5-1 and TRBJ2-3; D is uncertain. Trimming left V 2 bases short and J 5 bases short, with 6 bases between. The CDR3 contains 12 residues. The germline V gene encodes CDR1 SGHRS and CDR2 YFSETQ. The CDR3 DNA is TGCGCCAGCAGCTTTGTTCAAGATACGCAGTATTTT. It is translated as CASSFVQDTQYF.

CDR3 nucleotides: TGTGCCAGTAGTCTAAGATCCGGGACAGGGCATCAGCCCCAGCATTTT. This sequence encodes CASSLRSGTGHQPQHF. The chain uses TRBV19 and TRBJ1-5, with 9 bases identical to TRBD1. V trimming: 5 bases; J trimming: 5 bases; junction bases outside the gene matches: 10. The CDR3 contains 16 residues. Germline loops: CDR1 LNHDA, CDR2 SQIVND (reference sequence).

The rearrangement links TRBV28 to TRBJ2-3, with 7 bases aligning to TRBD1. V lost 4 bases, J lost 0 bases, and 7 bases stayed unmatched. Germline assignment: CDR1 MDHEN and CDR2 SYDVKM. The CDR3 consists of 16 residues. CDR3 sequence (DNA): TGTGCCAGCAGTTGGCCCGGGACAGCAAGCACAGATACGCAGTATTTT. Its translation is CASSWPGTASTDTQYF.

This clone was seen just once. The rearrangement uses TRBV5-1 and TRBJ1-2, with D perhaps matching TRBD1 (5 bases). The CDR3 has 13 amino acids. Germline V lookup: CDR1 SGHRS, CDR2 YFSETQ. V dropped 4 bases and J dropped 4 bases, with 11 bases sitting between them. CDR3 sequence (DNA): TGCGCCAGCAGCATGACAGTACTCTATGGCTACACCTTC. This sequence encodes CASSMTVLYGYTF.

This sequence joins TRBV5-4 and TRBJ2-6; D may correspond to TRBD1 or TRBD2 (5 bases each). The length of the CDR3 is 15 residues. Trimming took 0 bases from V and 4 from J, leaving 8 bases between them. The germline V gene encodes CDR1 SGHNT and CDR2 YYREEE (reference sequence). The CDR3 DNA reads as TGTGCCAGCAGCTTGGAGGGGACCGGGGCCAACGTCCTGACTTTC. Amino acid sequence: CASSLEGTGANVLTF.

The V call is TRBV7-9, the J call TRBJ1-1, with D possibly being TRBD1 (5 bases). Looked up from germline, CDR1 is SEHNR and CDR2 is FQNEAQ (reference sequence). The CDR3 totals 14 residues. V was clipped by 1 base and J by 6 bases, with 12 bases between them. CDR3 DNA sequence: TGTGCCAGCAGCTTAGTCGCAGAAGGGGCTGAAGCTTTCTTT. Translation gives CASSLVAEGAEAFF.

This clone was seen just once. The chain couples TRBV2 to TRBJ2-5; D might be TRBD2 (5 bases). The V gene's germline CDR1 is SNHLY and CDR2 FYNNEI. V lost 8 bases, J lost 1 base, and 11 bases lay in between. The length of the CDR3 is 13 residues. As DNA, the CDR3 is TGTGCCAGCGGCACTAGTCGCCAAGAGACCCAGTACTTC. Protein sequence: CASGTSRQETQYF.